This TCR beta chain was found in a study of CD8+CD57+ T cells in acquired aplastic anemia. Study-level background: Sorted CD4+ plus CD8+ cells gave DNA averaging about 3.2 ug. Study-wide points: Comparison of patients with controls identified some 29 shared CD8+ CDR3 sequences. Between patients and controls, CD8+ Simpson's diversity did not vary significantly.

This clonotype was seen ten or more times. Its antigen is currently unknown. TCR beta VDJ combinations and CDR3 sequences were profiled from genomic DNA. TCRdb called the reads again in MiXCR, with one record for every CDR3 protein. The sample shows fewer than 200,000 distinct CDR3 sequences, approximately 43% of them seen only once. The CDR3 totals 13 residues. Trimming removed 5 bases at V and 3 bases at J, with 10 bases between. This receptor was obtained from a human donor in good health. The J gene is TRBJ2-5, the V gene TRBV12-3 or TRBV12-4, with D possibly matching TRBD1 (6 bases). The material sequenced was sorted CD4+, CD8+, or CD8+CD57+ T cells (not recorded which) from PBMCs. In DNA form, the CDR3 reads TGTGCCAGCAGTCGGAGGACAGAAGAGACCCAGTACTTC. Protein sequence: CASSRRTEETQYF.